A selection of T cell receptor beta chains follows, all from one sample in a study of graft-versus-host responses after intestinal transplantation. No antigen has been identified for these receptors. Repertoires were generated with immunoSEQ multiplex PCR, while TCRdb's copy carries only in-frame clones and drops some. The data contain some 100,000 clones, 90% to 95% of them singletons. This material consisted of unstimulated CD8+ T cells sorted from spleen or lymph node cells, taken before transplant. The receptors derive from a human donor who was the organ donor for an intestinal transplant. Each CDR3 is given with its conserved first and last residue. The D gene is left open where the match is weak. Rows give clone size only sometimes, using once, few, many, or a class for an expanded clone.

j_gene: TRBJ1-5
v_gene: TRBV6-1
d_gene: .
abundance: .
CDR3aa: CASSEVRTVLNQPQHF
CDR3nt: TGTGCCAGCAGTGAAGTGAGGACAGTTCTCAATCAGCCCCAGCATTTT

j_gene: TRBJ1-1
v_gene: TRBV2
d_gene: TRBD1
abundance: .
CDR3aa: CASSEADRVADTEAFF
CDR3nt: TGTGCCAGCAGTGAAGCGGACAGGGTAGCTGACACTGAAGCTTTCTTT

j_gene: TRBJ1-6
v_gene: TRBV30
d_gene: TRBD1
abundance: .
CDR3aa: CAWSPPGQGARSPLHF
CDR3nt: TGTGCCTGGAGTCCTCCGGGACAGGGGGCACGTTCACCCCTCCACTTT

j_gene: TRBJ2-1
v_gene: TRBV9
d_gene: TRBD2
abundance: .
CDR3aa: CASSRGLAGGSSSYNEQFF
CDR3nt: TGTGCCAGCAGTCGGGGGCTAGCGGGAGGTTCGAGCTCCTACAATGAGCAGTTCTTC

j_gene: TRBJ1-3
v_gene: TRBV19
d_gene: .
abundance: .
CDR3aa: CATAGDLGGNTIYF
CDR3nt: TGTGCCACGGCAGGGGACCTAGGTGGAAACACCATATATTTT

j_gene: TRBJ2-7
v_gene: TRBV27
d_gene: TRBD1
abundance: .
CDR3aa: CASKYGQGNYEQYF
CDR3nt: TGTGCCAGCAAGTACGGACAGGGGAACTACGAACAGTACTTC

j_gene: TRBJ1-2
v_gene: TRBV4-1
d_gene: .
abundance: .
CDR3aa: CASSHPLLHGYTF
CDR3nt: TGCGCCAGCAGCCACCCCCTCCTCCATGGCTACACCTTC

j_gene: TRBJ1-3
v_gene: TRBV9
d_gene: TRBD1
abundance: .
CDR3aa: CASSGYGDRADSGNTIYF
CDR3nt: TGTGCCAGCAGCGGATACGGAGACAGGGCCGACTCTGGAAACACCATATATTTT

j_gene: TRBJ1-1
v_gene: TRBV7-9
d_gene: .
abundance: .
CDR3aa: CASTEQGNTEAFF
CDR3nt: TGTGCCAGCACCGAACAGGGGAACACTGAAGCTTTCTTT

j_gene: TRBJ1-1
v_gene: TRBV5-6
d_gene: .
abundance: .
CDR3aa: CASSQNPGGRTEAFF
CDR3nt: TGTGCCAGCAGCCAAAACCCGGGGGGGAGGACTGAAGCTTTCTTT

j_gene: TRBJ2-7
v_gene: TRBV11-3
d_gene: TRBD1
abundance: once
CDR3aa: CASSSGQGRSYEQYF
CDR3nt: TGTGCCAGCAGCTCAGGACAGGGACGCTCCTACGAGCAGTACTTC

j_gene: TRBJ2-7
v_gene: TRBV5-1
d_gene: TRBD2
abundance: .
CDR3aa: CASSLGLAGMGAYEQYF
CDR3nt: TGCGCCAGCAGCTTGGGACTAGCGGGCATGGGCGCCTACGAGCAGTACTTC

j_gene: TRBJ2-7
v_gene: TRBV5-1
d_gene: TRBD2
abundance: .
CDR3aa: CASSLGLAGLYEQYF
CDR3nt: TGCGCCAGCAGCTTAGGGCTAGCGGGGCTCTACGAGCAGTACTTC

j_gene: TRBJ2-2
v_gene: TRBV19
d_gene: .
abundance: .
CDR3aa: CASSITPSGELFF
CDR3nt: TGTGCCAGTAGTATCACTCCGTCCGGGGAGCTGTTTTTT

j_gene: TRBJ2-5
v_gene: TRBV6-1
d_gene: .
abundance: few
CDR3aa: CASSELGGGQETQYF
CDR3nt: TGTGCCAGCAGTGAACTGGGAGGTGGACAAGAGACCCAGTACTTC

j_gene: TRBJ2-7
v_gene: TRBV5-6
d_gene: .
abundance: .
CDR3aa: CASSFLPTYEQYF
CDR3nt: TGTGCCAGCAGCTTTCTACCTACCTACGAGCAGTACTTC

j_gene: TRBJ1-1
v_gene: TRBV19
d_gene: .
abundance: once
CDR3aa: CASSIAGGNTEAFF
CDR3nt: TGTGCCAGTAGTATTGCCGGGGGGAACACTGAAGCTTTCTTT

j_gene: TRBJ1-2
v_gene: TRBV7-9
d_gene: .
abundance: .
CDR3aa: CASSDIQLFNPTDYGYTF
CDR3nt: TGTGCCAGCAGCGATATCCAATTGTTCAATCCGACTGACTATGGCTACACCTTC

j_gene: TRBJ1-2
v_gene: TRBV2
d_gene: .
abundance: once
CDR3aa: CATPTSIGYTF
CDR3nt: TGTGCCACCCCGACATCTATCGGCTACACCTTC

j_gene: TRBJ2-2
v_gene: TRBV27
d_gene: TRBD2
abundance: once
CDR3aa: CASSLVFAGVGDTGELFF
CDR3nt: TGTGCCAGCAGTTTGGTATTTGCGGGAGTAGGGGACACCGGGGAGCTGTTTTTT

j_gene: TRBJ2-1
v_gene: TRBV19
d_gene: TRBD2
abundance: once
CDR3aa: CASSNPGLAGYNEQFF
CDR3nt: TGTGCCAGTAGTAACCCGGGACTAGCCGGATACAATGAGCAGTTCTTC

j_gene: TRBJ2-5
v_gene: TRBV4-3
d_gene: .
abundance: .
CDR3aa: CASSQERYAGQETQYF
CDR3nt: TGCGCCAGCAGCCAAGAACGATACGCAGGGCAAGAGACCCAGTACTTC

j_gene: TRBJ2-7
v_gene: TRBV5-6
d_gene: TRBD1
abundance: once
CDR3aa: CASSLDGTVHEQYF
CDR3nt: TGTGCCAGCAGCTTGGACGGGACAGTCCACGAGCAGTACTTC

j_gene: TRBJ1-4
v_gene: TRBV7-9
d_gene: .
abundance: once
CDR3aa: CASSSPEDFEKLFF
CDR3nt: TGTGCCAGCAGCTCCCCTGAGGATTTTGAAAAACTGTTTTTT

j_gene: TRBJ2-4
v_gene: TRBV27
d_gene: TRBD1
abundance: .
CDR3aa: CASTPGQAYLAKNIQYF
CDR3nt: TGTGCCAGCACGCCAGGACAGGCCTACCTAGCCAAAAACATTCAGTACTTC

j_gene: TRBJ2-5
v_gene: TRBV7-8
d_gene: .
abundance: .
CDR3aa: CASSLERGSQETQYF
CDR3nt: TGTGCCAGCAGCTTAGAGCGCGGTTCCCAAGAGACCCAGTACTTC

j_gene: TRBJ1-4
v_gene: TRBV5-1
d_gene: .
abundance: .
CDR3aa: CASRPSPAGEKLFF
CDR3nt: TGCGCCAGCCGCCCGAGCCCGGCAGGTGAAAAACTGTTTTTT

j_gene: TRBJ2-7
v_gene: TRBV4-1
d_gene: TRBD2
abundance: .
CDR3aa: CASSHLTSPAYEQYF
CDR3nt: TGCGCCAGCAGCCACTTGACTAGCCCAGCCTACGAGCAGTACTTC

j_gene: TRBJ1-5
v_gene: TRBV10-3
d_gene: .
abundance: .
CDR3aa: CAISGGGPQPQHF
CDR3nt: TGTGCCATCAGTGGGGGGGGGCCTCAGCCCCAGCATTTT

j_gene: TRBJ1-1
v_gene: TRBV2
d_gene: TRBD1
abundance: .
CDR3aa: CASTQGVWNTEAFF
CDR3nt: TGTGCCAGCACACAGGGGGTGTGGAACACTGAAGCTTTCTTT

j_gene: TRBJ1-2
v_gene: TRBV4-3
d_gene: .
abundance: .
CDR3aa: CASSPSGGAHGYTF
CDR3nt: TGCGCCAGCAGCCCGTCGGGCGGGGCGCATGGCTACACCTTC

j_gene: TRBJ1-1
v_gene: TRBV19
d_gene: .
abundance: .
CDR3aa: CASSIWAEGTEAFF
CDR3nt: TGTGCCAGTAGTATCTGGGCGGAGGGCACTGAAGCTTTCTTT

j_gene: TRBJ2-5
v_gene: TRBV2
d_gene: TRBD1
abundance: .
CDR3aa: CASSEEGALRETQYF
CDR3nt: TGTGCCAGCAGTGAAGAGGGGGCACTAAGGGAGACCCAGTACTTC

j_gene: TRBJ2-7
v_gene: TRBV28
d_gene: TRBD1
abundance: .
CDR3aa: CASSFPGNRGPLYEQYF
CDR3nt: TGTGCCAGCAGTTTTCCGGGGAACAGGGGTCCCCTCTACGAGCAGTACTTC

j_gene: TRBJ1-1
v_gene: TRBV5-1
d_gene: TRBD1
abundance: .
CDR3aa: CASSRAGGTEAFF
CDR3nt: TGCGCCAGCAGCAGGGCAGGGGGCACTGAAGCTTTCTTT

j_gene: TRBJ2-5
v_gene: TRBV4-2
d_gene: TRBD2
abundance: .
CDR3aa: CASSAGGGTQETQYF
CDR3nt: TGTGCCAGCAGCGCGGGGGGAGGGACCCAAGAGACCCAGTACTTC

j_gene: TRBJ2-7
v_gene: TRBV11-2
d_gene: TRBD2
abundance: .
CDR3aa: CASSLDGGGASYEQYF
CDR3nt: TGTGCCAGCAGCTTAGATGGCGGGGGGGCTTCCTACGAGCAGTACTTC

j_gene: TRBJ2-7
v_gene: TRBV11-2
d_gene: TRBD2
abundance: .
CDR3aa: CASSSAGGSYEQYF
CDR3nt: TGTGCCAGCAGCTCGGCGGGGGGCTCCTACGAGCAGTACTTC

j_gene: TRBJ1-5
v_gene: TRBV9
d_gene: .
abundance: .
CDR3aa: CASSVGADLLSQPQHF
CDR3nt: TGTGCCAGCAGCGTAGGGGCCGACCTGTTGAGTCAGCCCCAGCATTTT

j_gene: TRBJ2-7
v_gene: TRBV28
d_gene: TRBD1
abundance: .
CDR3aa: CASSQGQGGYEQYF
CDR3nt: TGTGCCAGCAGTCAGGGACAGGGGGGTTACGAGCAGTACTTC

j_gene: TRBJ2-3
v_gene: TRBV14
d_gene: .
abundance: .
CDR3aa: CASSRQVAPTDTQYF
CDR3nt: TGTGCCAGCAGTCGACAGGTGGCCCCCACAGATACGCAGTATTTT

j_gene: TRBJ2-3
v_gene: TRBV10-2
d_gene: TRBD2
abundance: once
CDR3aa: CASSGKIAGERTDTQYF
CDR3nt: TGCGCCAGCAGTGGCAAAATAGCGGGAGAGCGCACAGATACGCAGTATTTT

j_gene: TRBJ2-1
v_gene: TRBV7-9
d_gene: .
abundance: .
CDR3aa: CASSLDWSSYNEQFF
CDR3nt: TGTGCCAGCAGCTTGGACTGGAGCTCCTACAATGAGCAGTTCTTC

j_gene: TRBJ2-7
v_gene: TRBV28
d_gene: .
abundance: .
CDR3aa: CAITPSGLFSYEQYF
CDR3nt: TGTGCCATAACACCATCGGGACTGTTCTCCTACGAGCAGTACTTC

j_gene: TRBJ2-1
v_gene: TRBV7-6
d_gene: TRBD2
abundance: .
CDR3aa: CASSLRLAGHRGDPEQFF
CDR3nt: TGTGCCAGCAGCTTGAGGCTAGCGGGGCACAGGGGAGACCCCGAGCAGTTCTTC

j_gene: TRBJ2-3
v_gene: TRBV5-4
d_gene: TRBD2
abundance: .
CDR3aa: CASSPRLAGVSTDTQYF
CDR3nt: TGTGCCAGCTCCCCTCGACTAGCGGGAGTATCCACAGATACGCAGTATTTT

j_gene: TRBJ2-1
v_gene: TRBV7-3
d_gene: .
abundance: .
CDR3aa: CASSFSAYNEQFF
CDR3nt: TGTGCCAGCAGCTTCTCTGCGTACAATGAGCAGTTCTTC

j_gene: TRBJ1-4
v_gene: TRBV30
d_gene: .
abundance: .
CDR3aa: CALTAATNEKLFF
CDR3nt: TGTGCCTTGACAGCCGCAACTAATGAAAAACTGTTTTTT

j_gene: TRBJ2-5
v_gene: TRBV13
d_gene: TRBD2
abundance: .
CDR3aa: CASSPFGASGFQETQYF
CDR3nt: TGTGCCAGCAGCCCCTTTGGGGCTAGCGGATTCCAAGAGACCCAGTACTTC